These T cell receptor beta chains were read from a single sample in a study of regulatory T cells in long-lasting Graves disease. TCRdb re-analysed the multiplex PCR reads in MiXCR, keeping a single row per CDR3 protein. The sample includes more than 350,000 distinct CDR3 sequences, 15% seen only once; the top ten take approximately 15%. A further study also used this sample, focusing on T cells in Graves' hyperthyroidism and ophthalmopathy.

This specimen was peripheral blood mononuclear cells (PBMCs), taken at new diagnosis, from a patient treated with antithyroid drugs. The source is a woman under 40 with Graves disease. Both conserved end residues are part of each CDR3. Fields, in order: D gene, clone size, J gene, V gene, CDR3 DNA, CDR3 protein. A D gene is named only where the DNA matches it firmly. Clone size is given for some rows only: seen once, a few or many times, or a class if the clone is expanded.

TRBD2,many,TRBJ2-5,TRBV20-1,TGCAGTGTTCCCTGGGAGGGAGGCTCCGAGACCCAGTACTTC,CSVPWEGGSETQYF
-,many,TRBJ2-3,TRBV12-3/TRBV12-4,TGTGCCAGCAGTTTGGATGCTAGCACAGATACGCAGTATTTT,CASSLDASTDTQYF
TRBD1,-,TRBJ2-6,TRBV5-1,TGCGCCAGCAGCAACCGACAGGGGACCTCTGGGGCCAACGTCCTGACTTTC,CASSNRQGTSGANVLTF
-,-,TRBJ1-1,TRBV11-3,TGTGCCAGCAGAGCGGGGGGGGGGAACACTGAAGCTTTCTTT,CASRAGGGNTEAFF
-,-,TRBJ1-5,TRBV19,TGTGCCAGTAGTATAATCAGAACCAAAAATAGCAATCAGCCCCAGCATTTT,CASSIIRTKNSNQPQHF
TRBD1,few,TRBJ1-5,TRBV28,TGTGCCAGCAGTGGGGCCAGGGGGCAGGGTCAGCCCCAGCATTTT,CASSGARGQGQPQHF
-,-,TRBJ1-6,TRBV19,TGTGCCAGTAACAGACAGGATTTTAATTCACCCCTCCACTTT,CASNRQDFNSPLHF
-,many,TRBJ2-4,TRBV20-1,TGCAGTGCTGGCGGTCTAGCCAAAAACATTCAGTACTTC,CSAGGLAKNIQYF
-,many,TRBJ1-1,TRBV18,TGTGCCAGCTCACCACCAGGGGGGTCCACTGAAGCTTTCTTT,CASSPPGGSTEAFF
TRBD2,many,TRBJ2-1,TRBV12-3/TRBV12-4,TGTGCCAGCAGTCTTCTGGGACTAGCGAGACCCAATGAGCAGTTCTTC,CASSLLGLARPNEQFF
TRBD1,many,TRBJ1-2,TRBV25-1,TGTGCCAGCAGTGTACCCGGGACAGGGGGTGACAATGGCTACACCTTC,CASSVPGTGGDNGYTF
TRBD2,-,TRBJ2-3,TRBV2,TGTGCCAGCAGTGAGGAACCGACCCGGACTAGCGGGAGGGGATTCACAGATACGCAGTATTTT,CASSEEPTRTSGRGFTDTQYF
TRBD2,many,TRBJ2-1,TRBV2,TGTGCCAGCAGTATTTCTAGCGGGAGGGATGGCCATGAGCAGTTCTTC,CASSISSGRDGHEQFF
TRBD1,few,TRBJ1-1,TRBV18,TGTGCCAGCTCACTCGACAGGGGTGAAGCTTTCTTT,CASSLDRGEAFF
-,many,TRBJ2-5,TRBV27,TGTGCCAGCAGTCCAGGGGCAAGGGAAGAGACCCAGTACTTC,CASSPGAREETQYF
-,many,TRBJ1-1,TRBV4-1,TGCGCCAGCAGCCAAGACGGTGACAACACTGAAGCTTTCTTT,CASSQDGDNTEAFF
-,-,TRBJ1-1,TRBV19,TGTGCCAGTCTTGGGAAATGGTACACTGAAGCTTTCTTT,CASLGKWYTEAFF
-,many,TRBJ2-1,TRBV19,TGTGCCAGTAGCGGGACGGGCAATGAGCAGTTCTTC,CASSGTGNEQFF
-,many,TRBJ2-3,TRBV4-1,TGCGCCAGCAGCCAAGGAGGGACGCGGAGCACAGATACGCAGTATTTT,CASSQGGTRSTDTQYF
-,-,TRBJ1-3,TRBV3-1,TGTGCCAGCAGCCAAGCTGGGCTTGGAAACACCATATATTTT,CASSQAGLGNTIYF
-,few,TRBJ1-1,TRBV19,TGTGCCAGTAGTATATACGGCGGGAACACTGAAGCTTTCTTT,CASSIYGGNTEAFF
-,many,TRBJ2-7,TRBV9,TGTGCCAGCAGCGTAGGGCAGGGGAGCGAGCAGTACTTC,CASSVGQGSEQYF
-,many,TRBJ1-5,TRBV2,TGTGCCAGCAGTGAGTATGGATACAATCAGCCCCAGCATTTT,CASSEYGYNQPQHF
TRBD2,many,TRBJ2-1,TRBV2,TGTGCCAGCAGCCTAGGACTAGCGGGAAATAATGAGCAGTTCTTC,CASSLGLAGNNEQFF
-,few,TRBJ1-2,TRBV24-1,TGTGCCACCAGTGAACGGGACCGATACTATGGCTACACCTTC,CATSERDRYYGYTF
-,many,TRBJ2-1,TRBV7-2,TGTGCCAGTGGGTATCACAATGAGCAGTTCTTC,CASGYHNEQFF
TRBD2,-,TRBJ2-1,TRBV29-1,TGCAGCGTTGGTAGGAGACTAGCTGGGAATGAGCAGTTCTTC,CSVGRRLAGNEQFF
-,-,TRBJ1-5,TRBV13,TGTGCCAGCAGCTTACGACAGTCTAGCAATCAGCCCCAGCATTTT,CASSLRQSSNQPQHF
TRBD2,many,TRBJ2-3,TRBV20-1,TGCAGTGCTAGAGATGCGGGAGTGGCAGATACGCAGTATTTT,CSARDAGVADTQYF
TRBD1,many,TRBJ1-5,TRBV27,TGTGCCAGCAGTTTATCGGGGACAGGGTCCTACAATCAGCCCCAGCATTTT,CASSLSGTGSYNQPQHF
TRBD1,many,TRBJ1-2,TRBV6-1,TGTGCCAGCAGTACCCGACAGGGAGGTTTAGATGGCTACACCTTC,CASSTRQGGLDGYTF
-,many,TRBJ2-2,TRBV30,TGTGCCTACCCCCGGGTCACGAACACCGGGGAGCTGTTTTTT,CAYPRVTNTGELFF
-,few,TRBJ2-3,TRBV6-2/TRBV6-3,TGTGCCAGCACTGAAGGGGGAGAGAGCACAGATACGCAGTATTTT,CASTEGGESTDTQYF
TRBD1,many,TRBJ2-7,TRBV20-1,TGCAGTGCTAGAGGCGGGTGGCGTCAGGGGGCCTACGAGCAGTACTTC,CSARGGWRQGAYEQYF
TRBD1,-,TRBJ1-2,TRBV15,TGTGCCACCAGCAGAGGAGGACTTAGGGACAGTGCGTATGGCTACACCTTC,CATSRGGLRDSAYGYTF
-,many,TRBJ2-1,TRBV24-1,-,CATSVPLPGGEQFF
-,many,TRBJ2-7,TRBV2,TGTGCCAGCGCTGACCTCAACAGGGGAGGCGAGCAGTACTTC,CASADLNRGGEQYF
-,-,TRBJ2-5,TRBV19,TGTGCCAGTAGACCCCGGACCGCCCCACAAGAGACCCAGTACTTC,CASRPRTAPQETQYF
-,few,TRBJ2-1,TRBV2,TGTGCCAGCGTCCAACGGGGGCGAGGTTCGAATGAGCAGTTCTTC,CASVQRGRGSNEQFF
TRBD2,many,TRBJ2-3,TRBV7-3,TGTGCCAGCAGCTCTAGCGGGAGAACAGATACGCAGTATTTT,CASSSSGRTDTQYF
-,many,TRBJ1-3,TRBV2,TGTGCCAGCCGTCCTGGGGGGGAAAACACCATATATTTT,CASRPGGENTIYF
-,-,TRBJ2-7,TRBV5-6,TGTGCCAGCAGCTTCCTGACAGACGACGGAAATGAGCAGTACTTC,CASSFLTDDGNEQYF
TRBD2,many,TRBJ2-7,TRBV2,TGTGCCACCACTCGGGGCGGGAGGCCAGACTACGAGCAGTACTTC,CATTRGGRPDYEQYF
-,many,TRBJ1-4,TRBV20-1,TGCAGTGCTAGGTCCAGCAGTAATGAAAAACTGTTTTTT,CSARSSSNEKLFF
TRBD2,-,TRBJ2-4,TRBV19,TGTGCCAGTAGTAAGCCCTGGAGGGGGACTAGCGGAGCCAAAAACATTCAGTACTTC,CASSKPWRGTSGAKNIQYF
TRBD1,many,TRBJ1-1,TRBV12-3/TRBV12-4,TGTGCCAGCAGTCGACGGACAGGGGGCACGTACTCTGAAGCTTTCTTT,CASSRRTGGTYSEAFF
-,-,TRBJ2-7,TRBV4-1,TGCGCCAGCAGCCTGAAACCAGGCGCCACCTACGAGCAGTACTTC,CASSLKPGATYEQYF
-,few,TRBJ2-6,TRBV4-1,TGCGCCAGCAGCCGAACAGGGCCTGGGGCCAACGTCCTGACTTTC,CASSRTGPGANVLTF
TRBD2,-,TRBJ2-3,TRBV24-1,TGTGCCACCAGGGGGGGGACTAGCACAGATACGCAGTATTTT,CATRGGTSTDTQYF
-,-,TRBJ1-5,TRBV12-3/TRBV12-4,TGTGCCAGCAGCCTCAGGACAGAATTAGGGCAGCCCCAGCATTTT,CASSLRTELGQPQHF
TRBD1,many,TRBJ2-3,TRBV6-5,TGTGCCAGCAGTTACTTGACAGGGGCGAGCACAGATACGCAGTATTTT,CASSYLTGASTDTQYF
TRBD2,few,TRBJ2-7,TRBV6-1,TGTGCCACCTCAAGGAGAGCTAGCGGGACCCACGAGCAGTACTTC,CATSRRASGTHEQYF
-,-,TRBJ1-1,TRBV9,TGTGCCAGCAGCCCTTCCGGGGCAGCAAATGGCGCTGAAGCTTTCTTT,CASSPSGAANGAEAFF
-,many,TRBJ1-5,TRBV19,TGTGCCAGTACCACGAGACGGAGCAATCAGCCCCAGCATTTT,CASTTRRSNQPQHF
TRBD2,few,TRBJ2-2,TRBV19,TGTGCCAGTCTGGAACGGGAGGGCGGGGAGCTGTTTTTT,CASLEREGGELFF
-,-,TRBJ2-5,TRBV6-5,TGTGCCAGCAGTTACTCGTATTTCACTGATCTCCAAGAGACCCAGTACTTC,CASSYSYFTDLQETQYF
-,many,TRBJ2-2,TRBV30,TGTGCCTGGCAGGGGACCGGGGAGCTGTTTTTT,CAWQGTGELFF
-,many,TRBJ1-4,TRBV28,TGTGCCAGCAGCCCCGGAGTCTATGAAAAACTGTTTTTT,CASSPGVYEKLFF
-,few,TRBJ1-2,TRBV12-3/TRBV12-4,TGTGCCAGCAGCCCGCTCGATAGGTATGGCCACACCTTC,CASSPLDRYGHTF